The next 9 T cell receptor beta chains were all read from a single sample in a study of T cell responses to AZD1222 COVID-19 vaccine. The data were produced by immunoSEQ multiplex PCR, yet TCRdb's version contains in-frame clones alone and is incomplete. The profile shows about 170,000 clones, approximately 95% of them singletons. Specimen: peripheral blood, collected on day 0 of AZD1222 vaccination. The receptors stem from an adult in good health.

This chain links TRBV19 with TRBJ1-5, with 10 bases aligning to TRBD1. The V segment lost 1 base and the J segment 4 bases; nucleotides outside the gene matches: 16. This CDR3 has 20 residues. Germline V lookup: CDR1 LNHDA, CDR2 SQIVND (reference sequence). CDR3 sequence (DNA): TGTGCCAGTAGTATAGGTTTGATTTTTCGGGGACAGGGGCAAAATCAGCCCCAGCATTTT. It translates to CASSIGLIFRGQGQNQPQHF.

This clone was picked up one time. The chain has TRBV18 and TRBJ1-3; possibly TRBD1 for D (6 bases). Per the germline V gene, CDR1 is KGHSH and CDR2 is LQKENI. The V gene lost 3 bases and the J gene lost 0 bases, with 18 bases spanning the gap. There are 18 residues in the CDR3. CDR3 DNA sequence: TGTGCCAGCTCACCCTCGTCGGGGGGCTTAAGCTCTGGAAACACCATATATTTT. This encodes CASSPSSGGLSSGNTIYF.

Concerning this clone itself: The identical CDR3 is also encoded by other nucleotide sequences in the sample. The chain couples TRBV6-6 to TRBJ2-7; TRBD2 matches 7 bases. With 7 bases clipped from V and 4 bases from J, the junction kept 1 base outside the gene matches. CDR3 size: 11 residues. CDR1 and CDR2 (germline): MNHNY, SVGAGI (reference sequence). CDR3 sequence reads: CASTGGYEQYF. In DNA form, the CDR3 reads TGTGCCAGCACGGGGGGTTACGAGCAGTACTTC.

V gene TRBV6-5 combines with J gene TRBJ1-5, with TRBD1 matching 7 bases. This CDR3 region has 15 residues. Unmatched junction bases numbered 10, after V lost 7 bases and J lost 4 bases. Germline CDR1 is MNHEY and CDR2 is SVGAGI. The CDR3 region is CASTRTGTENQPQHF. CDR3 nucleotide sequence: TGTGCCAGCACGAGAACCGGGACAGAAAATCAGCCCCAGCATTTT.

V and J are TRBV2 and TRBJ1-6; the match to TRBD1 covers 11 bases. This CDR3 contains 15 residues. Per germline, CDR1 SNHLY and CDR2 FYNNEI. Unmatched junction bases numbered 8, after V lost 7 bases and J lost 9 bases. The DNA for the CDR3 is TGTGCCAGCAAGCGGACAGGGGGCGTTGGTTCACCCCTCCACTTT. It specifies CASKRTGGVGSPLHF.

The chain uses TRBV11-2 and TRBJ2-5; maybe TRBD1 (5 bases). This CDR3 spans 17 amino acids. Trimming took off 5 bases at V and 1 base at J, with 20 bases between the two ends. CDR1 and CDR2 from the germline V gene are SGHAT and FQNNGV. The CDR3 DNA reads TGTGCCAGCAGCAGGGTATTTGGCAGGGCTACCCAAGAGACCCAGTACTTC. It is translated as CASSRVFGRATQETQYF.

This rearrangement joins TRBV27 to TRBJ1-1; maybe TRBD1 (5 bases). Germline-derived CDR1 and CDR2 are MNHEY and SMNVEV (reference sequence). This CDR3 has 17 residues. V was cut by 2 bases and J by 4 bases, with 20 bases left in between. CDR3 bases: TGTGCCAGCAGTTTAGGGGTTTTGCGGGGCCGGAGCACTGAAGCTTTCTTT. This gives the protein CASSLGVLRGRSTEAFF.

The rearrangement uses TRBV29-1 and TRBJ1-1, with 9 bases aligning to TRBD1. After removal of 5 bases from V and 0 bases from J, the junction contained 4 bases not matched to a gene. Germline V lookup: CDR1 SQVTM, CDR2 ANQGSEA. The CDR3 extends over 14 amino acids. CDR3: CSVLDRGLNTEAFF. In nucleotides, the CDR3 is TGCAGCGTTCTGGACAGGGGCCTGAACACTGAAGCTTTCTTT.

The chain recombines TRBV12-3 or TRBV12-4 with TRBJ2-7, with D hard to call. The CDR3 is 12 residues long. Trimming removed 0 bases from V and 3 bases from J, with 3 bases in between. CDR3 sequence reads: CASSLAFYEQYF. CDR3 DNA sequence: TGTGCCAGCAGTTTAGCTTTCTACGAGCAGTACTTC.